The rows below give T cell receptor beta chains drawn from one sample of a study of T cell clonotyping in hematopoietic cell transplantation. TCRdb's table, derived via immunoSEQ multiplex PCR, lists solely in-frame clones and lacks some. Found here are some 40,000 clones, 94% of them singletons; the top ten hold about 0.8%. Sequenced sample: peripheral blood mononuclear cells. These receptors were obtained from a woman aged 45-65 years in good health. Some clones in this sample may be carry-over from other donors' samples. Each CDR3 is given with its conserved first and last residue. A D gene is named only where the DNA matches it firmly. For some rows the clone size is stated as once, few or many, or as a class when expanded; others skip it.

-,13,TRBJ1-4,once,TRBV5-6,TGTGCCAGCAGCCGAGGTGGGAATGAAAAACTGTTTTTT,CASSRGGNEKLFF
-,17,TRBJ2-2,-,TRBV5-3,TGTGCCAGAAGCTTGGGACCCGGAGATTTGAACACCGGGGAGCTGTTTTTT,CARSLGPGDLNTGELFF
-,13,TRBJ1-2,-,TRBV9,TGTGCCAGCAGCCCCAAGGACGGAAATGGCTACACCTTC,CASSPKDGNGYTF
-,13,TRBJ1-2,-,TRBV2,TGTGCCAGCAGTGTTGTACGGATCTATGGCTACACCTTC,CASSVVRIYGYTF
TRBD1,14,TRBJ1-1,-,TRBV7-8,TGTGCCAGCAGCTTAGGGATGCAGGGGGCTGAAGCTTTCTTT,CASSLGMQGAEAFF
TRBD2,16,TRBJ2-3,-,TRBV9,TGTGCCAGCAGCGCCCAGGGCGGGGGGGACGCAGATACGCAGTATTTT,CASSAQGGGDADTQYF
-,15,TRBJ2-2,-,TRBV7-9,TGTGCCAGCAGCCGACCCTCAGATGGGAGCGGGGAGCTGTTTTTT,CASSRPSDGSGELFF
-,16,TRBJ1-1,-,TRBV2,TGTGCCAGCAGCCACCATTCTTCGGGCGGGCCCTCGGAAGCTTTCTTT,CASSHHSSGGPSEAFF
-,15,TRBJ2-1,-,TRBV9,TGTGCCAGCAGCGTAGCTTTGGGCCCTTACAATGAGCAGTTCTTC,CASSVALGPYNEQFF
TRBD1,19,TRBJ1-3,-,TRBV4-3,TGCGCCAGCAGCCAAGATTTCCCGGGACAGGGGCTTACCGGAAACACCATATATTTT,CASSQDFPGQGLTGNTIYF
-,13,TRBJ1-6,few,TRBV7-8,TGTGCCAGCAAACAACTGATTAATTCACCCCTCCACTTT,CASKQLINSPLHF
-,13,TRBJ1-4,once,TRBV10-3,TGTGCCATCAGTGAGACCCAGGGTGAAAAACTGTTTTTT,CAISETQGEKLFF
TRBD1,14,TRBJ1-1,-,TRBV2,TGTGCCAGCAGCGCTACAGGGGGCAACACTGAAGCTTTCTTT,CASSATGGNTEAFF
-,13,TRBJ2-2,-,TRBV7-3,TGTGCCAGCAGCTCTCAGGGTAGCGGGGAGCTGTTTTTT,CASSSQGSGELFF
-,15,TRBJ1-5,-,TRBV19,TGTGCCAGTAACGGGGGGGCGTATAGCAATCAGCCCCAGCATTTT,CASNGGAYSNQPQHF
-,18,TRBJ2-2,-,TRBV29-1,TGCAGCGTGGGGGGAAGGACGACTTTGGGCGCGAACACCGGGGAGCTGTTTTTT,CSVGGRTTLGANTGELFF
-,16,TRBJ1-4,-,TRBV7-9,TGTGCCAGCAGCTTACGAGGGCCGGGGGGCGATGAAAAACTGTTTTTT,CASSLRGPGGDEKLFF
-,14,TRBJ2-5,-,TRBV11-2,TGTGCCAGCAGCCCTCGGACCTACCAAGAGACCCAGTACTTC,CASSPRTYQETQYF
-,16,TRBJ1-3,-,TRBV14,TGTGCCAGCAGCCAAGCGGCGGACAGCAGTGGAAACACCATATATTTT,CASSQAADSSGNTIYF
TRBD1,16,TRBJ2-3,once,TRBV5-1,TGCGCCAGCAGCAGGACGCGGGACAGGGGCACAGATACGCAGTATTTT,CASSRTRDRGTDTQYF
-,16,TRBJ2-1,-,TRBV5-6,TGTGCCAGCAGCTTGGCCTCCGGGATTCTACATAATGAGCAGTTCTTC,CASSLASGILHNEQFF
TRBD2,16,TRBJ2-3,few,TRBV28,TGTGCCAGCAGTTTAAGGACTAGCGGGGGCACAGATACGCAGTATTTT,CASSLRTSGGTDTQYF
-,13,TRBJ1-2,-,TRBV10-3,TGTGCCATCAGTGGAGGGGCGGCCGTAGGCTACACCTTC,CAISGGAAVGYTF
TRBD1,16,TRBJ1-2,once,TRBV19,TGTGCCAGTAGTGCAAGGGACAGGTCGCAAGGCTATGGCTACACCTTC,CASSARDRSQGYGYTF
-,15,TRBJ1-2,-,TRBV7-8,TGTGCCAGCAGCTTAGGCAGAACAGGTACCTATGGCTACACCTTC,CASSLGRTGTYGYTF
-,14,TRBJ1-1,-,TRBV7-6,TGTGCCAGCAGCTTAGCCGGGGTGAACACTGAAGCTTTCTTT,CASSLAGVNTEAFF
TRBD1,16,TRBJ2-7,-,TRBV7-9,TGTGCCAGCAGCTTAGTCGGCGGGACAGGGGCGCACGAGCAGTACTTC,CASSLVGGTGAHEQYF
-,14,TRBJ1-1,-,TRBV15,TGTGCCACCAGCAGAGATCGAGTGAACACTGAAGCTTTCTTT,CATSRDRVNTEAFF
-,14,TRBJ1-1,-,TRBV2,TGTGCCAGCATCGTACTTAGGGGATTGACTGAAGCTTTCTTT,CASIVLRGLTEAFF
TRBD1,15,TRBJ2-2,-,TRBV6-5,TGTGCCAGCAGTTACTCCGGGACAGGGTACGGGGAGCTGTTTTTT,CASSYSGTGYGELFF
TRBD2,16,TRBJ2-1,-,TRBV4-1,TGCGCCAGCAGCCAAATTAGCGGGGAAGGCTACAATGAGCAGTTCTTC,CASSQISGEGYNEQFF
-,15,TRBJ1-2,once,TRBV14,TGTGCCAGCAGCCCCTATTCAGGGATGGGGTATGGCTACACCTTC,CASSPYSGMGYGYTF
-,13,TRBJ1-1,-,TRBV9,TGTGCCAGCAGCGCCGGGGGGAACACTGAAGCTTTCTTT,CASSAGGNTEAFF
-,13,TRBJ2-3,-,TRBV7-8,TGTGCCAGCAGCCCGGGTCGCCGGGATACGCAGTATTTT,CASSPGRRDTQYF
TRBD1,14,TRBJ1-5,-,TRBV5-1,TGCGCCAGCAGCACCGGGACAGGCAATCAGCCCCAGCATTTT,CASSTGTGNQPQHF
TRBD1,14,TRBJ1-2,-,TRBV7-8,TGTGCCAGCAGCTTAGGGGACAGGGGATATGGCTACACCTTC,CASSLGDRGYGYTF
-,14,TRBJ2-3,-,TRBV27,TGTGCCAGCAGTTTGCAGACTAGCACAGATACGCAGTATTTT,CASSLQTSTDTQYF
TRBD2,16,TRBJ2-3,-,TRBV28,TGTGCCAGCAGTCGGACTAGCGGGGGGAGGGCAGATACGCAGTATTTT,CASSRTSGGRADTQYF
-,15,TRBJ1-6,-,TRBV2,TGTGCCAGCAGTGCAGACGGACGCAATAATTCACCCCTCCACTTT,CASSADGRNNSPLHF
-,14,TRBJ2-3,-,TRBV7-2,TGTGCCAGCAGCTTAGGTCGGGGAACAGATACGCAGTATTTT,CASSLGRGTDTQYF
-,14,TRBJ2-5,-,TRBV5-6,TGTGCCAGCAGCTTGGACAGCAGGGAGGAGACCCAGTACTTC,CASSLDSREETQYF
-,15,TRBJ2-5,-,TRBV7-6,TGTGCCAGCACCACTGTGAGGGGCAACCAAGAGACCCAGTACTTC,CASTTVRGNQETQYF
-,12,TRBJ1-2,-,TRBV29-1,TGCAGCGTTGGGGCCACTAAGGGATTGTACACCTTC,CSVGATKGLYTF
-,20,TRBJ1-1,-,TRBV15,TGTGCCACCAGCAGAGGTCGTTTGAGACACAAGGGGCTTGAGGACACTGAAGCTTTCTTT,CATSRGRLRHKGLEDTEAFF
-,15,TRBJ2-7,few,TRBV6-6,TGTGCCAGCAGTTTGGGGGGATTTAGCTCCTACGAGCAGTACTTC,CASSLGGFSSYEQYF
-,13,TRBJ1-1,-,TRBV29-1,TGCAGCGTTGAAGATCTGGGGGACACTGAAGCTTTCTTT,CSVEDLGDTEAFF
-,16,TRBJ1-3,-,TRBV14,TGTGCCAGCAGCCAAGACGGGAGGACAATTGGAAACACCATATATTTT,CASSQDGRTIGNTIYF
-,10,TRBJ2-6,once,TRBV20-1,TGCAGTGCTGGGGCCAACGTCCTGACTTTC,CSAGANVLTF
TRBD1,14,TRBJ1-2,-,TRBV28,TGTGCCAGCAGTCTGAACAGGGGATTGGGAGGCTACACCTTC,CASSLNRGLGGYTF
TRBD1,15,TRBJ2-1,-,TRBV7-2,TGTGCCAGCAGCTCAGACAGGGCTCTAGGCAATGAGCAGTTCTTC,CASSSDRALGNEQFF
-,16,TRBJ1-4,-,TRBV5-4,TGTGCCAGCAGCTTGGGTGCGGGGGAAACGAATGAAAAACTGTTTTTT,CASSLGAGETNEKLFF